This entry describes one T cell receptor beta chain. The target antigen is unknown. The CDR3 is made up of 13 amino acids. The germline CDR1 and CDR2 sequences are SQVTM and ANQGSEA. Trimming took off 5 bases at V and 2 bases at J, with 10 bases between the two ends. These data are taken from a study of PD-L1 blockade in urothelial cancer. Notes on the study in general: TCR clonality was measured in pretreatment peripheral blood. Clonality below the median predicted better survival.

Time point noted: pretreatment peripheral blood. Urothelial carcinoma, locally advanced or metastatic, affected the patients. All patients handed over anywhere from 1 to 8 samples, pretreatment and on-treatment. Profiling relied on immunoSEQ multiplex PCR, and the TCRdb table lists in-frame clones only, not all of them. The table lists just under 40,000 clones, approximately 91% of them singletons. The sequencing here drew on PBMCs, taken around atezolizumab (anti-PD-L1) treatment. The chain has TRBV29-1 and TRBJ1-3, with no clear D. This receptor was taken from a woman in her fifties or sixties with urothelial cancer. Here the CDR3 DNA reads TGCAGCGTTCTCTCAGGCACTGGAAACACCATATATTTT. It specifies CSVLSGTGNTIYF.